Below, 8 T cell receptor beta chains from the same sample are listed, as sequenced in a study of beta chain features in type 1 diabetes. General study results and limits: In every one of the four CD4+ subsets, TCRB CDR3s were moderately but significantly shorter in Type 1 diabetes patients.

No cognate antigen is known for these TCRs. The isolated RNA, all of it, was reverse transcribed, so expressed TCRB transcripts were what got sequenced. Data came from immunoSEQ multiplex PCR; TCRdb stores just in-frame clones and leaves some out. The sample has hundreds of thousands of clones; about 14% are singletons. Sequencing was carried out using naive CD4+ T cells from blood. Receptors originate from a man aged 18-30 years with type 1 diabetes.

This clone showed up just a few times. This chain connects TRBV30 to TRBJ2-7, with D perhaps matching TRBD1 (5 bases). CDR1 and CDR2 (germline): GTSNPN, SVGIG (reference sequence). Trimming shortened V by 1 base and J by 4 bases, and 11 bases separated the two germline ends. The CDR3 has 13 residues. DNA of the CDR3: TGTGCCTGGAGTGGTGTCAGGGTATACGAGCAGTACTTC. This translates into CAWSGVRVYEQYF.

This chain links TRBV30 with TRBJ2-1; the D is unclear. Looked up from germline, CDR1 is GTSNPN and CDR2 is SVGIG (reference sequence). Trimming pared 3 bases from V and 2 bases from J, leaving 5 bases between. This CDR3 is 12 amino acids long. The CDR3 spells CAWRQTYNEQFF. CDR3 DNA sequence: TGTGCCTGGAGACAGACCTACAATGAGCAGTTCTTC.

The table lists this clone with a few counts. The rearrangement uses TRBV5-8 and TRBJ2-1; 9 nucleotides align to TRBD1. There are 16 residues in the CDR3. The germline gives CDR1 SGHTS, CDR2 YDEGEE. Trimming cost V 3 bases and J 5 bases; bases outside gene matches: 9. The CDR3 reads CASSSPRTGDHNEQFF. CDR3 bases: TGTGCCAGCAGCTCCCCGAGGACAGGGGACCACAATGAGCAGTTCTTC.

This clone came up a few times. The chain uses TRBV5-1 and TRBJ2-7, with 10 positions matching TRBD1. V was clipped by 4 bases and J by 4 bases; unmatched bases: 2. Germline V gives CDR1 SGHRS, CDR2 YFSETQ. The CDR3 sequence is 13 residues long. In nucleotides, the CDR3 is TGCGCCAGCAGCCGGGACAGGGGTTACGAGCAGTACTTC. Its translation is CASSRDRGYEQYF.

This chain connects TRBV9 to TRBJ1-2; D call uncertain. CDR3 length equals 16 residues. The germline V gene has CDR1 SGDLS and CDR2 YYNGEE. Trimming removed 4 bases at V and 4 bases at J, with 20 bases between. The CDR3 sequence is CASSPLVDREIYGYTF. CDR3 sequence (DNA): TGTGCCAGCAGCCCTTTAGTAGACCGAGAAATCTATGGCTACACCTTC.

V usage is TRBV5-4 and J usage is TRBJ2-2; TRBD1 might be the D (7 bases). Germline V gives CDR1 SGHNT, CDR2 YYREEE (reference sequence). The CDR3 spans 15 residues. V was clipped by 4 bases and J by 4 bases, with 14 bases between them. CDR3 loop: CASSPGAGGTGELFF. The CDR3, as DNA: TGTGCCAGCAGCCCGGGGGCAGGGGGCACCGGGGAGCTGTTTTTT.

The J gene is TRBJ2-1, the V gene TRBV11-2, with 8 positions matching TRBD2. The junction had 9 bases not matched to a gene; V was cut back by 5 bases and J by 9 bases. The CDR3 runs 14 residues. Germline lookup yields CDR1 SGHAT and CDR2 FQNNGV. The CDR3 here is CASSPGGAIGEQFF. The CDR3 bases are TGTGCCAGCAGCCCGGGGGGGGCAATAGGTGAGCAGTTCTTC.

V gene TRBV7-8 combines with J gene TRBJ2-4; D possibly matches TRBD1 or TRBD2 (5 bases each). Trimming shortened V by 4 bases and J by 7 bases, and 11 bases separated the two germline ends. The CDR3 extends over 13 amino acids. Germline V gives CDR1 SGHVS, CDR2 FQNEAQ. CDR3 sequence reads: CASSSDRGNIQYF. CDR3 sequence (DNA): TGTGCCAGCAGCTCAGACCGGGGCAACATTCAGTACTTC.